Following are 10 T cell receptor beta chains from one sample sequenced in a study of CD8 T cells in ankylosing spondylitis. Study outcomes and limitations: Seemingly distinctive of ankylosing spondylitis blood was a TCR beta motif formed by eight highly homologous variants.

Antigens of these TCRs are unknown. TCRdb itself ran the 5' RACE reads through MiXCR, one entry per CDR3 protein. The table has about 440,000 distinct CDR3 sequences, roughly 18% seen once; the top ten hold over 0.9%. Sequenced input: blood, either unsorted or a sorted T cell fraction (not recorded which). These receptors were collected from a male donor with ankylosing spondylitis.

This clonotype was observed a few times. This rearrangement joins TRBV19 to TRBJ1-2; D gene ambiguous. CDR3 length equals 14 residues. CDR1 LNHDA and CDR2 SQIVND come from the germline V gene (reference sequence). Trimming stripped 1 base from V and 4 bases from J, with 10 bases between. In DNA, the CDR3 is TGTGCCAGTAGTATAGCCCTCCGAAGCTATGGCTACACCTTC. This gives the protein CASSIALRSYGYTF.

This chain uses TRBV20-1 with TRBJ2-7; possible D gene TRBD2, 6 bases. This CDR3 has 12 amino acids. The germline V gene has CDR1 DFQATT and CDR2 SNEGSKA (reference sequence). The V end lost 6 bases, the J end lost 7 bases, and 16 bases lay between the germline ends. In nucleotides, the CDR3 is TGCAGTGCGTGGGACTCCCCGGGGGAGCAGTACTTC. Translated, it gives CSAWDSPGEQYF.

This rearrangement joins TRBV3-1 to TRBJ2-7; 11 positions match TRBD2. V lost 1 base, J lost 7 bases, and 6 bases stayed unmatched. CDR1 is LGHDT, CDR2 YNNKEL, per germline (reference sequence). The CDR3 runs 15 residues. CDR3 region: CASSQGSGGAWEQYF. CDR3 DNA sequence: TGTGCCAGCAGCCAAGGTAGCGGGGGGGCTTGGGAGCAGTACTTC.

The chain's CDR3 is CASSLELGQVYGNTIYF. CDR3 coding DNA: TGTGCCAGCAGCTTAGAGCTCGGACAGGTCTACGGAAACACCATATATTTT. The chain carries TRBV7-6 and TRBJ1-3, with TRBD1 matching over 7 bases. The CDR3 consists of 17 residues. J lost 4 bases, V lost 1 base, and 10 bases had no gene match. From germline, CDR1 is SGHVS and CDR2 FNYEAQ.

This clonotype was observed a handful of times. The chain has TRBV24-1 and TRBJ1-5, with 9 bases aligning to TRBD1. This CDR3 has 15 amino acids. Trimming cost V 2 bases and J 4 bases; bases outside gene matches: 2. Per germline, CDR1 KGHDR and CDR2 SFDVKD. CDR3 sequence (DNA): TGTGCCACCAGTGATTGGGGGACAGGGAATCAGCCCCAGCATTTT. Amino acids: CATSDWGTGNQPQHF.

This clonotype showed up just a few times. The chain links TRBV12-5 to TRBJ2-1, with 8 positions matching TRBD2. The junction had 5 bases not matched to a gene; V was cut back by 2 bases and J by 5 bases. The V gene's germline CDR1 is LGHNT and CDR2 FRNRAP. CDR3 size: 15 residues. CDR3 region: CASGLIAGIDNEQFF. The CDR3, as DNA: TGTGCTAGTGGTTTGATAGCGGGGATCGACAATGAGCAGTTCTTC.

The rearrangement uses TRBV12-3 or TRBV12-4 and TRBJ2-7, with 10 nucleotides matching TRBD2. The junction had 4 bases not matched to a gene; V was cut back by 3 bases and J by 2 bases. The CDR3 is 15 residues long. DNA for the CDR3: TGTGCCAGCAGTTTGTCTAGCGGGAGCCCCTACGAGCAGTACTTC. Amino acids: CASSLSSGSPYEQYF.

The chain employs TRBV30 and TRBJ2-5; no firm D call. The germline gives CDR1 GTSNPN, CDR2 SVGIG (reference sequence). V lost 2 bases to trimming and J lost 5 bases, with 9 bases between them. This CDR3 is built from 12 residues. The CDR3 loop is CAWSNAGETQYF. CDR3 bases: TGTGCCTGGAGTAACGCCGGGGAGACCCAGTACTTC.

This chain's CDR3 is CSAREPRSAGYNEQFF. The CDR3 coding sequence is TGCAGTGCTAGAGAGCCCCGATCGGCAGGCTACAATGAGCAGTTCTTC. The chain combines TRBV20-1 with TRBJ2-1; D not resolved. Germline V gene lookup returns CDR1 DFQATT and CDR2 SNEGSKA (reference sequence). V shed 0 bases and J shed 3 bases, with 15 bases lying between them. The CDR3 spans 16 residues.

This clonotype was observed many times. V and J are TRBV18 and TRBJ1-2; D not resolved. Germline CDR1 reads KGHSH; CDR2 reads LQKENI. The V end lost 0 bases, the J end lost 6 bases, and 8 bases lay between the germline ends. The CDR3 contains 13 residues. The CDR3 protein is CASSPPSQDGYTF. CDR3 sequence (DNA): TGTGCCAGCTCACCACCCAGTCAAGATGGCTACACCTTC.